A selection of T cell receptor beta chains follows, all from one sample in a study of blood T cell repertoires in COVID-19. Assay: immunoSEQ multiplex PCR; the TCRdb copy retains only in-frame clones and omits some. The table records 150,000 to 200,000 clones, 70% to 90% of them present only once. Sequenced material: peripheral blood. The receptors stem from a man aged 45 to 65 with active or convalescent COVID-19. The CDR3 runs from the conserved cysteine through the conserved F or W. D genes are given only for firm matches. Some rows mark clone size as missing; the rest say once, few, many or name a class of expanded clone.

v_call	clone_size	j_call	d_call	cdr3_aa	cdr3_nt
TRBV6-5	-	TRBJ1-5	TRBD1	CASSTSGTGNQPQHF	TGTGCCAGCAGTACGTCCGGGACAGGGAATCAGCCCCAGCATTTT
TRBV7-3	-	TRBJ1-1	TRBD1	CASSSQGATEAFF	TGTGCCAGCAGCTCACAGGGGGCAACTGAAGCTTTCTTT
TRBV11-2	-	TRBJ2-7	TRBD2	CASSLDGTSNQQYF	TGTGCCAGCAGCTTAGACGGGACTAGCAACCAGCAGTACTTC
TRBV5-4	once	TRBJ2-7	-	CASSWRDQAGEQYF	TGTGCCAGCAGCTGGAGGGATCAGGCCGGCGAGCAGTACTTC
TRBV11-2	-	TRBJ2-1	TRBD1	CASSLGVGTGINEQFF	TGTGCCAGCAGCTTAGGGGTCGGGACAGGGATCAATGAGCAGTTCTTC
TRBV12-3/TRBV12-4	-	TRBJ1-1	-	CASSLSRGTEAFF	TGTGCCAGCAGTTTAAGTAGGGGCACTGAAGCTTTCTTT
TRBV14	-	TRBJ1-3	-	CASSLRTTDSGNTIYF	TGTGCCAGCAGCCTAAGGACTACCGACTCTGGAAACACCATATATTTT
TRBV4-2	-	TRBJ2-5	-	CASSQDADETGETQYF	TGTGCCAGCAGCCAAGATGCGGACGAAACAGGGGAGACCCAGTACTTC
TRBV9	few	TRBJ2-5	TRBD2	CASSPLAGLQETQYF	TGTGCCAGCAGCCCGCTAGCGGGACTACAAGAGACCCAGTACTTC
TRBV19	once	TRBJ1-1	-	CASRGGGTNTEAFF	TGTGCCAGTAGGGGAGGTGGGACGAACACTGAAGCTTTCTTT
TRBV6-2/TRBV6-3	-	TRBJ2-3	TRBD2	CASSTSGGRSTDTQYF	TGTGCCAGCAGTACTAGCGGGGGGCGTAGCACAGATACGCAGTATTTT
TRBV7-6	-	TRBJ2-3	-	CASSLGARTTDTQYF	TGTGCCAGCAGCTTAGGAGCGCGAACCACAGATACGCAGTATTTT
TRBV19	once	TRBJ1-3	-	CASSKGDVRSGNTIYF	TGTGCCAGTAGTAAGGGGGACGTTCGCTCTGGAAACACCATATATTTT
TRBV18	-	TRBJ1-5	TRBD1	CASSPKGQGNQPQHF	TGTGCCAGCTCACCAAAGGGACAGGGAAATCAGCCCCAGCATTTT
TRBV11-2	-	TRBJ2-5	TRBD2	CASSLGTSGRVETQYF	TGTGCCAGCAGCCTAGGGACTAGCGGGAGGGTGGAGACCCAGTACTTC
TRBV7-3	-	TRBJ2-1	-	CASSLTSWDEQFF	TGTGCCAGCAGCTTGACTAGTTGGGATGAGCAGTTCTTC
TRBV11-2	-	TRBJ2-3	-	CASSFIAYTDTQYF	TGTGCCAGCAGCTTTATAGCTTATACAGATACGCAGTATTTT
TRBV30	-	TRBJ2-1	-	CAWEGGEQFF	TGTGCCTGGGAGGGAGGAGAGCAGTTCTTC
TRBV19	-	TRBJ2-2	-	CASSRRGGAGELFF	TGTGCCAGTAGTAGAAGGGGGGGAGCCGGGGAGCTGTTTTTT
TRBV30	-	TRBJ1-1	TRBD1	CAWSKGGRGTEAFF	TGTGCCTGGAGTAAAGGGGGCAGGGGCACTGAAGCTTTCTTT
TRBV5-6	-	TRBJ1-5	-	CASSLAGGQNQPQHF	TGTGCCAGCAGCTTGGCGGGGGGACAAAATCAGCCCCAGCATTTT
TRBV25-1	-	TRBJ2-7	-	CASSDPTGTYEQYF	TGTGCCAGCAGTGACCCTACAGGGACCTACGAGCAGTACTTC